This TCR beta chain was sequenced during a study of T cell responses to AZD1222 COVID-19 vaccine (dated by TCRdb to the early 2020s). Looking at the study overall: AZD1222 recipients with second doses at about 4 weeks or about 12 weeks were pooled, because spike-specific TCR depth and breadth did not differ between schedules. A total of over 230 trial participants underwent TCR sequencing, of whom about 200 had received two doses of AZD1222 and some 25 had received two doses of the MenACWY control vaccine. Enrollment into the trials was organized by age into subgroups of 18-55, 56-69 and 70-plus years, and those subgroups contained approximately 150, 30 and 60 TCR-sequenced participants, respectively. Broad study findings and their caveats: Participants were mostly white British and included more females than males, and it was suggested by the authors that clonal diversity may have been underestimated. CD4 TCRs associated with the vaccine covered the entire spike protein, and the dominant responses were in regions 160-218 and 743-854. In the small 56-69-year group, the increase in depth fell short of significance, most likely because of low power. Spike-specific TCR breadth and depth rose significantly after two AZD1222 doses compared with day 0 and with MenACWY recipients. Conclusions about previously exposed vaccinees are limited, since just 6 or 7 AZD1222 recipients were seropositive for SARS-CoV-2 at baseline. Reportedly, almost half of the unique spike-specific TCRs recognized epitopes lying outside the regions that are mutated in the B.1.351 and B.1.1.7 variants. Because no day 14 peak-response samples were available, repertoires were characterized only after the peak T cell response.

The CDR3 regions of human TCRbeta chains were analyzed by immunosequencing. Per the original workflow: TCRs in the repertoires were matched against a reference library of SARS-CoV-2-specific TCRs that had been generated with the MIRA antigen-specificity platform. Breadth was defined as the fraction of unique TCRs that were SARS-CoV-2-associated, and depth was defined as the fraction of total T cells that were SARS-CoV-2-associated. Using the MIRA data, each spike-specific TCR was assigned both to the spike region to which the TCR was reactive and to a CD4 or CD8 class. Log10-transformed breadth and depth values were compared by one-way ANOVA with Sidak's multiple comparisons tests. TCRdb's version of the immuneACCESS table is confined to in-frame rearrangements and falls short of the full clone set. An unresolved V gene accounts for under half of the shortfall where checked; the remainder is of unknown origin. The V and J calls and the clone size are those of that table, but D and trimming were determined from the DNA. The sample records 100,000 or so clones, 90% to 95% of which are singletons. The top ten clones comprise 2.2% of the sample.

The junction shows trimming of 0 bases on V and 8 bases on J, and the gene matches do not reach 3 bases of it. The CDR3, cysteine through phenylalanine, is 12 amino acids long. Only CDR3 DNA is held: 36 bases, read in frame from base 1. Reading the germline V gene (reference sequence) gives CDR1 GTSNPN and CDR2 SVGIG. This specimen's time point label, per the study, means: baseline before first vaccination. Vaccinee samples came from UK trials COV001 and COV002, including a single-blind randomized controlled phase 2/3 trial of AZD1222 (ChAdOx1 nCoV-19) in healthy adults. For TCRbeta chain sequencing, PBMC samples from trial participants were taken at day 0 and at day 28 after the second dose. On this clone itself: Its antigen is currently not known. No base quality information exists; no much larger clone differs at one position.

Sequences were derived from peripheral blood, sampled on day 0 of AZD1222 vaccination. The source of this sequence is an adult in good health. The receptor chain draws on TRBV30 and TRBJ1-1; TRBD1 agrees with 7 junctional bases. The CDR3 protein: CAWSVPGQEAFF. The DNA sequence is TGTGCCTGGAGTGTACCGGGACAGGAAGCTTTCTTT.